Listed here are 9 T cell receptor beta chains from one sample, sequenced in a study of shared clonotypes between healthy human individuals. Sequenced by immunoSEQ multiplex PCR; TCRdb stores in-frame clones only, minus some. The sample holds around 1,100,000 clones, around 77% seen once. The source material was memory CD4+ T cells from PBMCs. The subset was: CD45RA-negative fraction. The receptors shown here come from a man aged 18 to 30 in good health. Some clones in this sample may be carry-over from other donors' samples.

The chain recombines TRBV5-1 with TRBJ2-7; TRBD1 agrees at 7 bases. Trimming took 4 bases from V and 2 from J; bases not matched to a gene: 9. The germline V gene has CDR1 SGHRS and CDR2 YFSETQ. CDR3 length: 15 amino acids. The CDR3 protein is CASSKNRDRTYEQYF. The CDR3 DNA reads TGCGCCAGCAGCAAAAACCGGGACAGAACCTACGAGCAGTACTTC.

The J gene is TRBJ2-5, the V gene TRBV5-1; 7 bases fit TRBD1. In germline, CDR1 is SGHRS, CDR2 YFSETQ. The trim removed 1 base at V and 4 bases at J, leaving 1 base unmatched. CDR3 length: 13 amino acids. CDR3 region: CASSLNRGETQYF. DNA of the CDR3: TGCGCCAGCAGCTTGAACAGGGGAGAGACCCAGTACTTC.

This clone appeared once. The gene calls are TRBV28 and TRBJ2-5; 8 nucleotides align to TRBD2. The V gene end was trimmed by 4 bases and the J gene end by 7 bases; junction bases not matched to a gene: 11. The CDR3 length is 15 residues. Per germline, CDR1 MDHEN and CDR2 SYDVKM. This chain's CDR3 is CASSSAGDRMGTQYF. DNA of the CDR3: TGTGCCAGCAGTTCAGCGGGAGACCGTATGGGGACCCAGTACTTC.

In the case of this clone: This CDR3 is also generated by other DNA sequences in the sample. The CDR3 DNA follows: TGTGCCAGCAGTTTAACCGGAAACACCATATATTTT. Amino acids: CASSLTGNTIYF. The chain employs TRBV28 and TRBJ1-3; no reliable D call. Germline V gives CDR1 MDHEN, CDR2 SYDVKM. V was trimmed by 2 bases and J by 4 bases, leaving 3 bases between them. CDR3 length: 12 amino acids.

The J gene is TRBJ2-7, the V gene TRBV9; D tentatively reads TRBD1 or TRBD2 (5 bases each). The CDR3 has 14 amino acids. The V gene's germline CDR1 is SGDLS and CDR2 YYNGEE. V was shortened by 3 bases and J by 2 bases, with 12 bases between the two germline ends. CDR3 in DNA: TGTGCCAGCAGCGCGAGGGGTTCCCCCTACGAGCAGTACTTC. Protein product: CASSARGSPYEQYF.

The CDR3 sequence is CASSRPPTSGRRSAYEQYF. DNA for the CDR3: TGTGCCAGCAGCCGACCCCCTACTAGCGGGAGGAGGTCAGCCTACGAGCAGTACTTC. The gene calls are TRBV6-8 and TRBJ2-7; TRBD2 aligns across 12 bases. CDR1 is MNHGY, CDR2 SAAAGT, per germline. This CDR3 comprises 19 residues. The ends lost 6 bases at V and 2 bases at J; junction bases unmatched: 17.

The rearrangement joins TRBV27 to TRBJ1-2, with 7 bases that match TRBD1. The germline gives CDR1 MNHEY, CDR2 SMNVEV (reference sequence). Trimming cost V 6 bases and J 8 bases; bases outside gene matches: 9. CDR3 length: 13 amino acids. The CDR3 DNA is TGTGCCAGCAGGACAGGGAGGTTTGGGGGCTACACCTTC. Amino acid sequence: CASRTGRFGGYTF.

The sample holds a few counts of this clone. CDR3 protein: CASRMGRTEAFF. In nucleotides, the CDR3 is TGCGCCAGCAGGATGGGACGGACTGAAGCTTTCTTT. The chain uses TRBV10-2 and TRBJ1-1; TRBD1 is a possible D gene (5 bases). This CDR3 is built from 12 residues. The V and J ends lost 6 bases and 5 bases respectively, with 10 bases between them. Germline CDR1 and CDR2: WSHSY and SAAADI.

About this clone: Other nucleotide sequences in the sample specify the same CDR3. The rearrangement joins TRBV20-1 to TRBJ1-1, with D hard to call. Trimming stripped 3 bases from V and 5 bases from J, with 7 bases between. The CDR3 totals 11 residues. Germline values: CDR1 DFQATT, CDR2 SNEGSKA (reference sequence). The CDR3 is CSASRRTEAFF. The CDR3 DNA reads TGCAGTGCTAGTCGGCGGACTGAAGCTTTCTTT.